This T cell receptor beta chain was identified during a study of neoadjuvant anti-PD-1 for oral cavity cancer. For the study at large: Patients without progression received a fourth nivolumab dose around day 43, then surgical resection on days 50-56.

This CDR3 is built from 15 residues. From germline, CDR1 is SEHNR and CDR2 FQNEAQ (reference sequence). V lost 5 bases to trimming and J lost 8 bases; unmatched junction nucleotides: 9. These oral cavity squamous cell carcinomas were HPV-negative and locally advanced. Analysis of PBMCs was direct, with no culture step. Profiling relied on immunoSEQ multiplex PCR, and the TCRdb table lists in-frame clones only, not all of them. The table records roughly 7,000 clones, over 60% of them present only once. V usage is TRBV7-9 and J usage is TRBJ1-4; 9 bases match TRBD1. Sequences were derived from PBMCs, sampled before nivolumab (anti-PD-1) treatment. This clonotype was sampled from a person aged 40 to 85 with oral cavity squamous cell carcinoma. The CDR3 nucleotides are TGTGCCAGCAGCCTAGGGGACAGGGATTTCGAAAAACTGTTTTTT. Protein sequence: CASSLGDRDFEKLFF.